The entry below gives a single TCR beta chain sequence along with its context. Its target is unknown. These data originate in a study of a mutant IDH1 vaccine in newly diagnosed glioma. Study-level information: Receipt of radiotherapy, temozolomide, or both preceded the study, and most received both.

Time point reported: baseline, week 1 (first vaccination visit). The treatment is: pre-vaccination baseline after standard-of-care therapy. Patients carried new grade 3 or 4 IDH1-mutant astrocytomas lacking nuclear ATRX. Germline-derived CDR1 and CDR2 are LNHNV and YYDKDF (reference sequence). The CDR3 is made up of 17 amino acids. Losses at the gene ends were 0 bases for V and 4 bases for J; bases not matched to a gene: 5. Study conclusions and caveats: There seemed to be no relation between pseudoprogression and changes in top peripheral T cell clonotypes.

Method: immunoSEQ multiplex PCR; TCRdb's copy keeps in-frame clones and lacks some. The table shows approximately 35,000 clones, with approximately 90% occurring only once. Source: PBMCs, taken from a glioma patient treated with radiotherapy, temozolomide or both. The sequence derives from a woman aged 40 to 50 with glioma. The chain employs TRBV15 and TRBJ2-2; TRBD1 aligns across 10 bases. DNA for the CDR3: TGTGCCACCAGCAGAGATCGGACAGGGGGTAGCACCGGGGAGCTGTTTTTT. It yields the protein CATSRDRTGGSTGELFF. Full variable domain (outside the CDR3, taken from reference TRBV15 and TRBJ2-2): DAMVIQNPRYQVTQFGKPVTLSCSQTLNHNVMYWYQQKSSQAPKLLFHYYDKDFNNEADTPDNFQSRRPNTSFCFLDIRSPGLGDTAMYLCATSRDRTGGSTGELFFGEGSRLTVL.